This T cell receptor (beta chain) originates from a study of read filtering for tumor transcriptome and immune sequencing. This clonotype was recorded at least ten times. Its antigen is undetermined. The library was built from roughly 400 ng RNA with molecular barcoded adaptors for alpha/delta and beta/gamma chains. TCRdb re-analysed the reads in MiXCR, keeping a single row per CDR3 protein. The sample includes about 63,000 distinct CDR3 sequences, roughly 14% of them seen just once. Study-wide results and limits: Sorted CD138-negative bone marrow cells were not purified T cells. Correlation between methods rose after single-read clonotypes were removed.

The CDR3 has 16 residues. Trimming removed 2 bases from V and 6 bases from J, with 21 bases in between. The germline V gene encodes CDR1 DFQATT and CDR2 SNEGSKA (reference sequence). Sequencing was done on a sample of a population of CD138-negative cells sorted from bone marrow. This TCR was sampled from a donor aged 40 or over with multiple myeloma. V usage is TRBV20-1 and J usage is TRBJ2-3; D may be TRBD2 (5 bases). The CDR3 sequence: CSARYSGHIQTDTQYF. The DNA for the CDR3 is TGCAGTGCTAGATACAGCGGTCACATCCAGACTGATACGCAGTATTTT.